The rows below give T cell receptor beta chains drawn from one sample of a study of blood T cell repertoires in COVID-19. Repertoires were generated with immunoSEQ multiplex PCR, while TCRdb's copy carries only in-frame clones and drops some. The sample contains about 97,000 clones, roughly 86% of which appear only once. Sequencing was carried out using peripheral blood. The receptor source for this set is a human donor in a cohort sampled during active COVID-19. Both conserved end residues are part of each CDR3. The D gene is left open where the match is weak. Not all rows give a size; the values are once, few, many and, for expanded clones, a class.

>16|TRBJ2-7|TRBD2|once|TRBV6-1
CASSGSFSGRKYEQYF
TGTGCCAGCAGTGGGTCTTTTAGCGGGAGAAAGTACGAGCAGTACTTC
>18|TRBJ1-1|-|-|TRBV29-1
CSVEDGGTHRFLWTEAFF
TGCAGCGTTGAAGATGGGGGGACTCACCGATTCCTCTGGACTGAAGCTTTCTTT
>18|TRBJ2-6|TRBD1|-|TRBV2
CASSGERGRFYGANVLTF
TGTGCCAGCAGCGGGGAGAGGGGGCGTTTTTATGGGGCCAACGTCCTGACTTTC
>15|TRBJ1-6|-|-|TRBV19
CASSMISGRNSPLHF
TGTGCCAGTAGTATGATCTCGGGGAGAAATTCACCCCTCCACTTT
>15|TRBJ1-4|TRBD1|-|TRBV28
CASSLDRAANEKLFF
TGTGCCAGCAGTTTGGACAGGGCCGCTAATGAAAAACTGTTTTTT
>17|TRBJ2-2|-|-|TRBV4-3
CASSQDRNRAGAGELFF
TGCGCCAGCAGCCAAGACAGAAATAGGGCAGGGGCCGGGGAGCTGTTTTTT
>12|TRBJ2-2|-|-|TRBV7-3
CASSLNSGELFF
TGTGCCAGCAGCTTAAACTCCGGGGAGCTGTTTTTT
>14|TRBJ2-2|-|-|TRBV7-9
CASGTGTNTGELFF
TGTGCCAGCGGCACAGGGACAAACACCGGGGAGCTGTTTTTT
>17|TRBJ2-4|-|-|TRBV28
CASSSQTGPLAKNIQYF
TGTGCCAGCAGTTCTCAGACAGGACCACTAGCCAAAAACATTCAGTACTTC
>16|TRBJ1-4|-|-|TRBV5-4
CASSQSSGGLNEKLFF
TGTGCCAGCAGCCAATCAAGCGGGGGGCTTAATGAAAAACTGTTTTTT
>13|TRBJ2-7|-|-|TRBV12-3/TRBV12-4
CASSLRGPYEQYF
TGTGCCAGCAGTTTGCGGGGCCCCTACGAGCAGTACTTC
>13|TRBJ2-7|TRBD2|few|TRBV19
CASGGGREGEQYF
TGTGCCAGTGGGGGGGGCCGGGAGGGCGAGCAGTACTTC
>14|TRBJ1-1|TRBD1|-|TRBV6-6
CASSSQGLGTEAFF
TGTGCCAGCAGTTCACAGGGGTTGGGCACTGAAGCTTTCTTT
>15|TRBJ1-2|TRBD1|-|TRBV5-4
CASSLPGQGIYGYTF
TGTGCCAGCAGCTTACCGGGACAGGGGATCTATGGCTACACCTTC
>14|TRBJ2-5|TRBD2|-|TRBV5-1
CASRPTSGEETQYF
TGCGCCAGCAGACCGACTAGCGGGGAAGAGACCCAGTACTTC
>13|TRBJ1-1|TRBD1|-|TRBV2
CASNTDRGAEAFF
TGTGCCAGCAACACGGACAGGGGTGCTGAAGCTTTCTTT
>15|TRBJ2-1|-|-|TRBV6-2/TRBV6-3
CASSFVGQGWDEQFF
TGTGCCAGCAGTTTTGTCGGTCAGGGATGGGATGAGCAGTTCTTC
>15|TRBJ1-2|-|-|TRBV6-1
CASSESGQFIRGYTF
TGTGCCAGCAGTGAATCCGGACAGTTTATCCGAGGCTACACCTTC
>13|TRBJ1-1|-|-|TRBV6-2/TRBV6-3
CASSYGPGVATFF
TGTGCCAGCAGTTACGGTCCAGGGGTCGCGACTTTCTTT
>13|TRBJ2-4|TRBD1|-|TRBV2
CASLWDRKNIQYF
TGTGCCAGCCTTTGGGACAGGAAAAACATTCAGTACTTC
>11|TRBJ2-7|-|few|TRBV2
CASSDSYEQYF
TGTGCCAGCAGTGACAGCTACGAGCAGTACTTC
>15|TRBJ1-4|TRBD1|-|TRBV19
CASGDRGLANEKLFF
TGTGCCTCAGGGGACAGGGGACTGGCTAATGAAAAACTGTTTTTT
>18|TRBJ2-3|TRBD2|-|TRBV28
CASSFGLAGSSSTDTQYF
TGTGCCAGCAGTTTCGGGCTAGCGGGGTCCTCTAGCACAGATACGCAGTATTTT